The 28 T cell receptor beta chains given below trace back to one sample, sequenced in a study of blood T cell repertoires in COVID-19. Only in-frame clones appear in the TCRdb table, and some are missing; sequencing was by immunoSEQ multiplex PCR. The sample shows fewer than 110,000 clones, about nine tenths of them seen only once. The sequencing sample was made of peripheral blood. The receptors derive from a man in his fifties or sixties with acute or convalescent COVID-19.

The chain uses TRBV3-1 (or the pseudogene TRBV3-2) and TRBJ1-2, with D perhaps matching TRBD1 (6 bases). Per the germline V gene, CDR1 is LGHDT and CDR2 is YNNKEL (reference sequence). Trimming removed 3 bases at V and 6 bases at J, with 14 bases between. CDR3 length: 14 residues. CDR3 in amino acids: CASSQPRTAHGYTF. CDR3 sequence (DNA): TGTGCCAGCAGCCAGCCTCGGACAGCCCATGGCTACACCTTC.

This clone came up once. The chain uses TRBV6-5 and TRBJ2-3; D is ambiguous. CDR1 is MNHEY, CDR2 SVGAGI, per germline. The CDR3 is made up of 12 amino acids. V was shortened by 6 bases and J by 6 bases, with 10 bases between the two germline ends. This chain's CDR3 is CASRHDSDTQYF. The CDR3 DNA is TGTGCCAGCAGACACGATTCGGATACGCAGTATTTT.

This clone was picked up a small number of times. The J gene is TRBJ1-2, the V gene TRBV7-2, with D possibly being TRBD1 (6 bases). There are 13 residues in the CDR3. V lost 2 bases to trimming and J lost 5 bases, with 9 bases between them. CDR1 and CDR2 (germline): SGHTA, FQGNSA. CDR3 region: CASSLPRGYGYTF. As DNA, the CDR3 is TGTGCCAGCAGCTTACCCAGGGGATATGGCTACACCTTC.

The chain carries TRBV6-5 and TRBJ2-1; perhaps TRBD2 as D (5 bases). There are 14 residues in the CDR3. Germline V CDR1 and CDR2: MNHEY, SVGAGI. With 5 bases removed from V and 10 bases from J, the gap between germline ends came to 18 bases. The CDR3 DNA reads TGTGCCAGCAGTCTCCTGTCCTACACGGGGGAGCAGTTCTTC. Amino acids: CASSLLSYTGEQFF.

The CDR3 DNA follows: TGCGCCAGCAGATGGAGGGCCGAAACCTACGAGCAGTACTTC. It specifies CASRWRAETYEQYF. V gene TRBV5-1 combines with J gene TRBJ2-7; D is possibly TRBD2 (6 bases). Germline CDR1 is SGHRS and CDR2 is YFSETQ. This CDR3 contains 14 residues. Trimming shortened V by 5 bases and J by 2 bases, and 14 bases separated the two germline ends. The whole variable domain, filled in from reference TRBV5-1 and TRBJ2-7, reads KAGVTQTPRYLIKTRGQQVTLSCSPISGHRSVSWYQQTPGQGLQFLFEYFSETQRNKGNFPGRFSGRQFSNSRSEMNVSTLELGDSALYLCASRWRAETYEQYFGPGTRLTVT.

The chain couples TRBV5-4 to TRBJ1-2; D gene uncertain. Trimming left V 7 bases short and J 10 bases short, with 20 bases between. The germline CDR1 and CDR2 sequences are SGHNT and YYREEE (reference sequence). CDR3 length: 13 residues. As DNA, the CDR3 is TGTGCCAGCGGTCTGACCGAGGGCAGACCCTACACCTTC. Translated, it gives CASGLTEGRPYTF.

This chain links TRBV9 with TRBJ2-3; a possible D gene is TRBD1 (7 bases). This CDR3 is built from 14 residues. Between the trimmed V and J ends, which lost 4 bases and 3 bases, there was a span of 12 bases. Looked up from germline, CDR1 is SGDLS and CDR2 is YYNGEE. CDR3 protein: CASSQGGWTDTQYF. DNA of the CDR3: TGTGCCAGCAGCCAGGGGGGATGGACAGATACGCAGTATTTT.

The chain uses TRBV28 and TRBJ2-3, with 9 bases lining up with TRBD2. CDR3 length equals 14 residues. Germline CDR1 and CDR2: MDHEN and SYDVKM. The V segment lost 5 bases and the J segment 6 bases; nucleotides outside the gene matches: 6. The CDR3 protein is CASSPGLARDTQYF. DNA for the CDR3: TGTGCCAGCAGTCCGGGACTAGCTCGGGATACGCAGTATTTT.

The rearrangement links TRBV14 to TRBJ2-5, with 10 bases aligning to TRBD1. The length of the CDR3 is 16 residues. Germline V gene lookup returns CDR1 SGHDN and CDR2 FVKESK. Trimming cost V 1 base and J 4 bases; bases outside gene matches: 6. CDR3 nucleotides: TGTGCCAGCAGCCAAGGGTTCAGGACAGGGGGAGAGACCCAGTACTTC. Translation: CASSQGFRTGGETQYF.

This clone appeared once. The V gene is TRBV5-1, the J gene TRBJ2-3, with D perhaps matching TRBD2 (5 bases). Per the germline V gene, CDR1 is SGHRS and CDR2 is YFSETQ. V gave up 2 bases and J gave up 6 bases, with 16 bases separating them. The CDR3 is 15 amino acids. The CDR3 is CASSLGGGPWDTQYF. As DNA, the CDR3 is TGCGCCAGCAGCTTAGGAGGCGGACCCTGGGATACGCAGTATTTT.

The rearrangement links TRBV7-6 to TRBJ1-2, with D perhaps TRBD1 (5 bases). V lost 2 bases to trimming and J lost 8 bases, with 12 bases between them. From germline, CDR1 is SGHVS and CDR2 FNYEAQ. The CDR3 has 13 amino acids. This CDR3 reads CASSLRTRIGYTF. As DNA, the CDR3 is TGTGCCAGCAGCTTAAGGACAAGGATAGGCTACACCTTC. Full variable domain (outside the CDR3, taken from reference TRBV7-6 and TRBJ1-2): GAGVSQSPRYKVTKRGQDVALRCDPISGHVSLYWYRQALGQGPEFLTYFNYEAQQDKSGLPNDRFSAERPEGSISTLTIQRTEQRDSAMYRCASSLRTRIGYTFGSGTRLTVV.

CDR3 sequence (DNA): TGTGCCAGCAGTTACTCGGGGAGGGACGTTCAGCCCCAGCATTTT. Its translation is CASSYSGRDVQPQHF. The chain joins TRBV6-7 to TRBJ1-5, with D tentatively TRBD1 (5 bases). TRBV6-7 is reported as an ORF; its role is uncertain. Trimming left V 0 bases short and J 6 bases short, with 12 bases between. The CDR3 length is 15 residues.

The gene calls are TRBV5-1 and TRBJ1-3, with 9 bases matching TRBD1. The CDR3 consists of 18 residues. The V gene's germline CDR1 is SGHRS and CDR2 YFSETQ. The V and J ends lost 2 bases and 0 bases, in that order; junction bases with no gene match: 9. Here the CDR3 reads CASSFRDRAGSSGNTIYF. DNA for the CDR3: TGCGCCAGCAGCTTCCGGGACAGGGCTGGAAGCTCTGGAAACACCATATATTTT.

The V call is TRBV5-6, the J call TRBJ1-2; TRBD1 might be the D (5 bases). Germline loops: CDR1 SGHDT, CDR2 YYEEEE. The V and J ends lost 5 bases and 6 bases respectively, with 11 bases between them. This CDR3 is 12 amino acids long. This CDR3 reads CASSWGGDGYTF. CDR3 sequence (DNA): TGTGCCAGCAGTTGGGGGGGAGATGGCTACACCTTC.

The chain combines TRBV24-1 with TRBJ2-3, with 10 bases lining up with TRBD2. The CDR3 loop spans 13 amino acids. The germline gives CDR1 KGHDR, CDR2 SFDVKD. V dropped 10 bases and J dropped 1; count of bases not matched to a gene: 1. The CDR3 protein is CATGLAGTDTQYF. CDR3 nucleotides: TGTGCCACAGGACTAGCGGGCACAGATACGCAGTATTTT.

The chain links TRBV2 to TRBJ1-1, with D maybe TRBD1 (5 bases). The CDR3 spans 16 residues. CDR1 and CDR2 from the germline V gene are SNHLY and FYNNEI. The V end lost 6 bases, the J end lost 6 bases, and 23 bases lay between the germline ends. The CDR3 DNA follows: TGTGCCAGCAGGAGGACGGGGACCATTGGGGGGGCTGAAGCTTTCTTT. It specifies CASRRTGTIGGAEAFF.

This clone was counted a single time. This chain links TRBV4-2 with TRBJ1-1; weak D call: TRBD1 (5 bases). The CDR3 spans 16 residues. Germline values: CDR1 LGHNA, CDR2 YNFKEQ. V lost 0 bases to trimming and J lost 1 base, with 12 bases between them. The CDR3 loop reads CASSQESGRENTEAFF. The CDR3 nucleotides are TGTGCCAGCAGCCAAGAATCCGGCAGGGAGAACACTGAAGCTTTCTTT.

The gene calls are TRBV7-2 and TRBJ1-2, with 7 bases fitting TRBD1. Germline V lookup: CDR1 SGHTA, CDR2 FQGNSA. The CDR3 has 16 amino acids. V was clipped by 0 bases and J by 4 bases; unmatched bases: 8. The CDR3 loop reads CASSLALETGAYGYTF. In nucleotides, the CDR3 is TGTGCCAGCAGCTTAGCCTTGGAAACAGGGGCCTATGGCTACACCTTC.

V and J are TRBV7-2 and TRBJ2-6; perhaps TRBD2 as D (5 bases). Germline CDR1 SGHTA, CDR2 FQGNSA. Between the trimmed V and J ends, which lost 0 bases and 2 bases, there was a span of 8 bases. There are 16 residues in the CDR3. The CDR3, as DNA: TGTGCCAGCAGCTTAGCGGGAGACCCTGGGGCCAACGTCCTGACTTTC. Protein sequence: CASSLAGDPGANVLTF.

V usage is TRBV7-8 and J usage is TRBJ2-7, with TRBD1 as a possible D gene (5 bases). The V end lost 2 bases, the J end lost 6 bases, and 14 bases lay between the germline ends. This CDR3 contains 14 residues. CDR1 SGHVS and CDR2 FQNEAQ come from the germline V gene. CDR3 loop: CASSLQGKSSEQYF. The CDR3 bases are TGTGCCAGCAGCTTACAGGGCAAAAGTTCCGAGCAGTACTTC.

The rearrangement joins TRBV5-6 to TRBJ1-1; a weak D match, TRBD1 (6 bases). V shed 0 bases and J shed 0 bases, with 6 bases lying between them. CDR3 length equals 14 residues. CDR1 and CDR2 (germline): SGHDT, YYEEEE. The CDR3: CASSLDRVNTEAFF. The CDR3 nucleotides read TGTGCCAGCAGCTTGGACAGGGTGAACACTGAAGCTTTCTTT.

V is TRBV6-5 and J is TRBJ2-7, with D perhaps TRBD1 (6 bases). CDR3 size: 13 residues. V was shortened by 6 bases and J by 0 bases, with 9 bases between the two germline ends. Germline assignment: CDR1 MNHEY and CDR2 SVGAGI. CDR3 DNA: TGTGCCAGCAGCCGGACAGCCTCCTACGAGCAGTACTTC. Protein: CASSRTASYEQYF.

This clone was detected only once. The CDR3 protein is CASSLSQRWFF. CDR3 nucleotides: TGTGCCAGCAGCCTCAGTCAACGATGGTTCTTC. The chain joins TRBV12-3 or TRBV12-4 to TRBJ2-1, with D uncertain. The CDR3 runs to 11 residues. Trimming took 6 bases from V and 15 from J, leaving 15 bases between them.

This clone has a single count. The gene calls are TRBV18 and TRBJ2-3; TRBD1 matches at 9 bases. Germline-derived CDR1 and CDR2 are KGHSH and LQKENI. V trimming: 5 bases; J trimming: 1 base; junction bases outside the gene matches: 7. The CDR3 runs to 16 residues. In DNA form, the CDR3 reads TGTGCCAGCTCATACGGGACAGGGAGCGGCACAGATACGCAGTATTTT. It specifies CASSYGTGSGTDTQYF.

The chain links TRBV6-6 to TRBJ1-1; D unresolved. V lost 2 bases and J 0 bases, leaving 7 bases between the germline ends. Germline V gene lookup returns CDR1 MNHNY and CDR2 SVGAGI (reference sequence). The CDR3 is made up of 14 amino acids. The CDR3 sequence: CASSYDTLNTEAFF. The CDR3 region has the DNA TGTGCCAGCAGTTACGACACCCTGAACACTGAAGCTTTCTTT.

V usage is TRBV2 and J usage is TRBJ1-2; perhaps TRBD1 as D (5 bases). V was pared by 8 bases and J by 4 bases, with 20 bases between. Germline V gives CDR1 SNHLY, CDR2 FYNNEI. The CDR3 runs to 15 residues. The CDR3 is CASAGDSGTIYGYTF. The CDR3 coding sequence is TGTGCCAGCGCCGGGGATTCAGGGACTATCTATGGCTACACCTTC.

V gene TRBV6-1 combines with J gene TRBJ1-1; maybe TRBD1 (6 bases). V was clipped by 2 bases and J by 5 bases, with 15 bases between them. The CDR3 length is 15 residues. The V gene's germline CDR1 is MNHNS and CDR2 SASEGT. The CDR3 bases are TGTGCCAGCAGTGAATCGGGGGGGCTGGAAACTGAAGCTTTCTTT. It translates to CASSESGGLETEAFF.

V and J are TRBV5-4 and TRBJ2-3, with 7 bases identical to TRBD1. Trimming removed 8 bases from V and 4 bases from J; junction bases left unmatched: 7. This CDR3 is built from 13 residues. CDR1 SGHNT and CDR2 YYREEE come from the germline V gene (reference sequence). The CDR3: CASKQGLSDTQYF. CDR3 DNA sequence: TGTGCCAGTAAACAGGGGTTGTCAGATACGCAGTATTTT.